The 18 T cell receptor beta chains given below trace back to one sample, sequenced in a study of T cells in localized non-small cell lung cancer. TCRdb keeps only in-frame clones here, not all; method: immunoSEQ multiplex PCR. This table holds roughly 1,800 clones, 35% to 45% found once. The sequenced sample was lung tumor tissue, obtained before any cancer treatment. The receptors were sampled from an older female donor with stage II squamous cell lung carcinoma.

The rearrangement uses TRBV11-3 and TRBJ2-5; TRBD2 matches 8 bases. Trimming took 3 bases from V and 2 from J; bases not matched to a gene: 5. Germline V gene sequence: CDR1 SGHNT, CDR2 YENEEA. This CDR3 comprises 15 residues. In DNA form, the CDR3 reads TGTGCCAGCAGCTTGGTATTAGCGGGGCAAGAGACCCAGTACTTC. Translation gives CASSLVLAGQETQYF.

The chain uses TRBV9 and TRBJ2-5; perhaps D is TRBD1 or TRBD2 (6 bases each). V was shortened by 4 bases and J by 2 bases, with 18 bases between the two germline ends. The CDR3 covers 16 residues. Germline V gene data show CDR1 as SGDLS and CDR2 as YYNGEE. The CDR3 DNA follows: TGTGCCAGCAGCACCGCCCACGGGGGCCGTCAAGAGACCCAGTACTTC. Protein: CASSTAHGGRQETQYF.

The sample holds a few counts of this clone. Its ends do not fully match the called genes, so a read error is possible. The chain couples TRBV11-3 to TRBJ2-2, with 12 bases that match TRBD1. Looked up from germline, CDR1 is SGHNT and CDR2 is YENEEA. This CDR3 contains 16 residues. As DNA, the CDR3 is TGTGCCAGCAGCCTTCGGGACAGGGGGCCCCTCGGGGAGTTGTTTTTT. This encodes CASSLRDRGPLGELFF.

This clone was observed a handful of times. The rearrangement uses TRBV6-7 and TRBJ2-1; 15 bases map to TRBD2. TRBV6-7 belongs to the ORF category, with a function that is uncertain. The CDR3 is 15 amino acids. J gave up 6 bases and V 5 bases, and 2 bases lay outside the gene matches. The CDR3 reads CASSRGLAGGNEQFF. The CDR3 region has the DNA TGTGCCAGCAGTCGGGGACTAGCGGGAGGCAATGAGCAGTTCTTC.

The J gene is TRBJ1-2, the V gene TRBV9; the match to TRBD1 covers 7 bases. CDR3 size: 16 residues. Trimming at V came to 0 bases and at J to 4 bases, leaving 9 bases not matched to a gene. Looked up from germline, CDR1 is SGDLS and CDR2 is YYNGEE. CDR3 coding DNA: TGTGCCAGCAGCGTAGGCGTAGGGGGCTCGGGCTATGGCTACACCTTC. This encodes CASSVGVGGSGYGYTF.

The chain links TRBV19 to TRBJ1-6; no firm D call. Looked up from germline, CDR1 is LNHDA and CDR2 is SQIVND (reference sequence). The CDR3 length is 15 residues. Trimming removed 3 bases at V and 8 bases at J, with 14 bases between. The CDR3 here is CASSMSWAGDSPLHF. CDR3 coding DNA: TGTGCCAGTAGTATGTCTTGGGCCGGCGATTCACCCCTCCACTTT.

In this sample, this clone turned up a few times. The chain is built from TRBV11-3 and TRBJ2-7, with D possibly TRBD1 on 5 matching bases. V lost 7 bases to trimming and J lost 2 bases, with 18 bases between them. This CDR3 is built from 15 residues. Germline V gives CDR1 SGHNT, CDR2 YENEEA. In nucleotides, the CDR3 is TGTGCCAGCACAGTTTCCCAGGGCCCAACCTACGAGCAGTACTTC. Translating it yields CASTVSQGPTYEQYF.

This clone was detected a few times. V is TRBV6-8 and J is TRBJ1-4; D gene ambiguous. The CDR3 length is 15 residues. Germline V gives CDR1 MNHGY, CDR2 SAAAGT. Trimming removed 10 bases at V and 3 bases at J, with 18 bases between. The CDR3 protein is CATRASGSPNEKLFF. The CDR3 coding sequence is TGTGCCACCAGAGCCTCAGGTTCTCCTAATGAAAAACTGTTTTTT.

The J gene is TRBJ2-7, the V gene TRBV19, with D tentatively TRBD1 or TRBD2 (5 bases each). V lost 8 bases and J 2 bases, leaving 16 bases between the germline ends. Per the germline V gene, CDR1 is LNHDA and CDR2 is SQIVND (reference sequence). This CDR3 is 14 amino acids long. This chain's CDR3 is CASAPEGPTYEQYF. CDR3 sequence (DNA): TGTGCCAGTGCCCCAGAGGGGCCAACCTACGAGCAGTACTTC.

The chain employs TRBV4-1 and TRBJ1-1; D unclear. The CDR3 consists of 15 residues. V was cut by 4 bases and J by 5 bases, with 17 bases left in between. Germline V CDR1 and CDR2: MGHRA, YSYEKL. The CDR3 DNA follows: TGCGCCAGCAGCCGCCCTTCAATGGCCTGGACTGAAGCTTTCTTT. It codes for CASSRPSMAWTEAFF.

The chain couples TRBV18 to TRBJ2-7; D perhaps matches TRBD2 (5 bases). This CDR3 has 15 residues. The V and J ends lost 1 base and 2 bases respectively, with 12 bases between them. Germline V gene lookup returns CDR1 KGHSH and CDR2 LQKENI. CDR3 nucleotide sequence: TGTGCCAGCTCACCACTCACCTCGGGAACCTACGAGCAGTACTTC. Protein sequence: CASSPLTSGTYEQYF.

J is TRBJ2-3 and V is TRBV10-2, with D possibly TRBD1 on 6 matching bases. CDR1 WSHSY and CDR2 SAAADI come from the germline V gene. The CDR3 loop spans 13 amino acids. Between the trimmed V and J ends, which lost 5 bases and 3 bases, there was a span of 9 bases. CDR3 coding DNA: TGCGCCAGCAGTCCCAGGGGTACAGATACGCAGTATTTT. Protein sequence: CASSPRGTDTQYF.

This clone has only a few counts. J is TRBJ1-2 and V is TRBV30, with 8 nucleotides matching TRBD1. This CDR3 has 15 residues. V gave up 1 base and J gave up 6 bases; unmatched junction bases: 10. Germline V gene sequence: CDR1 GTSNPN, CDR2 SVGIG (reference sequence). DNA for the CDR3: TGTGCCTGGAGTGAACTGACAGGGGTGCTTCATGGCTACACCTTC. Encoded protein: CAWSELTGVLHGYTF.

This clone was picked up a small number of times. This chain links TRBV6-8 with TRBJ1-2, with D perhaps TRBD1 (6 bases). Germline V CDR1 and CDR2: MNHGY, SAAAGT. The CDR3 contains 12 residues. Trimming took off 5 bases at V and 8 bases at J, with 12 bases between the two ends. The CDR3 DNA reads TGTGCCAGCAGTCGGAGGGGGTACGGCTACACCTTC. Amino acid sequence: CASSRRGYGYTF.

The V gene is TRBV9, the J gene TRBJ2-7; 9 nucleotides agree with TRBD1. Germline lookup yields CDR1 SGDLS and CDR2 YYNGEE. This CDR3 region has 14 residues. Germline trimming cut 4 bases from V and 7 bases from J; bases unmatched to any gene: 9. The CDR3: CASSLQGAPGEQYF. CDR3 DNA sequence: TGTGCCAGCAGCTTACAGGGGGCGCCGGGAGAGCAGTACTTC.

A note on this clone: This sample also contains other DNA sequences that code for the same CDR3. The chain couples TRBV18 to TRBJ1-3; no clear D gene. This CDR3 is built from 13 residues. V was cut by 4 bases and J by 2 bases, with 6 bases left in between. Per the germline V gene, CDR1 is KGHSH and CDR2 is LQKENI. The CDR3 coding sequence is TGTGCCAGCTCACGCGAGACTGGAAACACCATATATTTT. This sequence encodes CASSRETGNTIYF.

The table lists this clone with a few counts. The chain is built from TRBV11-3 and TRBJ2-3; D remains ambiguous. Germline V CDR1 and CDR2: SGHNT, YENEEA. Trimming cost V 4 bases and J 4 bases, with 12 bases left between them. CDR3 size: 14 residues. The CDR3 protein is CASSSLRTADTQYF. In nucleotides, the CDR3 is TGTGCCAGCAGCTCCTTACGCACAGCAGATACGCAGTATTTT.

The J gene is TRBJ1-2, the V gene TRBV28; the match to TRBD1 covers 7 bases. The germline CDR1 and CDR2 sequences are MDHEN and SYDVKM. J gave up 6 bases and V 7 bases, and 5 bases lay outside the gene matches. The CDR3 extends over 12 amino acids. The CDR3 region is CASTLTGDGYTF. The CDR3, as DNA: TGTGCCAGCACATTAACAGGGGATGGCTACACCTTC.